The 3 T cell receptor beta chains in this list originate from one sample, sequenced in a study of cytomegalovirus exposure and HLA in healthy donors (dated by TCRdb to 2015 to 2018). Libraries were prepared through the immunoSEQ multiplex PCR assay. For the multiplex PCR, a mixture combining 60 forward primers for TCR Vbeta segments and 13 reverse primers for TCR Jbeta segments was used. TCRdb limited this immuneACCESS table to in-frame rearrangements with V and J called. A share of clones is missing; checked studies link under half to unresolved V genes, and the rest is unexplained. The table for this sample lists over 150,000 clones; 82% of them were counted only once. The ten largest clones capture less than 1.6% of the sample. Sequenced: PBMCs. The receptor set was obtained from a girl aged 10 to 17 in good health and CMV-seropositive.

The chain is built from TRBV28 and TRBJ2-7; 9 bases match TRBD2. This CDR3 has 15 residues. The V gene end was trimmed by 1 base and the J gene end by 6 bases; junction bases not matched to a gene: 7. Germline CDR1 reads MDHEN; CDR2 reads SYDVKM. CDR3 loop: CASSLLRGGHGEQYF. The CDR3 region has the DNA TGTGCCAGCAGTTTATTGCGGGGGGGCCACGGCGAGCAGTACTTC.

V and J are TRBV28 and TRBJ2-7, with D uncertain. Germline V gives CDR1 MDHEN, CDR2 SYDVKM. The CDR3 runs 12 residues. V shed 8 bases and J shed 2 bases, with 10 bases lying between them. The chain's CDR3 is CASYSGTYEQYF. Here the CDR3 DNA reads TGTGCCAGCTACTCAGGAACCTACGAGCAGTACTTC.

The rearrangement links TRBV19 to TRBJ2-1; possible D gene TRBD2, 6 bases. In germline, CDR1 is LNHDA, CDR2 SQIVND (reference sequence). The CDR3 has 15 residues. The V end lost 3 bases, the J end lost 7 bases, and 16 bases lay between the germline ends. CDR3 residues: CASSIFGDSLNEQFF. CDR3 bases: TGTGCCAGTAGTATCTTCGGGGACTCATTAAATGAGCAGTTCTTC.